The sequence of this T cell receptor (beta chain) was determined in a study of blood T cell repertoires in COVID-19. Under the authors' procedure: Counts of nucleated cells, estimated from reference gene primer amplification, were obtained. The method was immunoSEQ multiplex PCR; TCRdb's version includes in-frame clones alone and lacks a portion of them. From that table come the V and J calls and clone size; the DNA was used to work out D and trimming. The table has tens of thousands of clones, around four fifths seen once; the top ten hold 15% to 20%. This CDR3 contains 16 residues. Trimming cost V 2 bases and J 0 bases, with 12 bases left between them. Per the germline V gene, CDR1 is SGHDT and CDR2 is YYEEEE.

The sequencing sample was made of peripheral blood. This sequence joins TRBV5-6 and TRBJ1-5, with D maybe TRBD1 (5 bases). The source is a man younger than 45 with COVID-19, enrolled during active disease. As DNA, the CDR3 is TGTGCCAGCAGCTTCGTGGGGCCCCGTAGCAATCAGCCCCAGCATTTT. The encoded protein is CASSFVGPRSNQPQHF.